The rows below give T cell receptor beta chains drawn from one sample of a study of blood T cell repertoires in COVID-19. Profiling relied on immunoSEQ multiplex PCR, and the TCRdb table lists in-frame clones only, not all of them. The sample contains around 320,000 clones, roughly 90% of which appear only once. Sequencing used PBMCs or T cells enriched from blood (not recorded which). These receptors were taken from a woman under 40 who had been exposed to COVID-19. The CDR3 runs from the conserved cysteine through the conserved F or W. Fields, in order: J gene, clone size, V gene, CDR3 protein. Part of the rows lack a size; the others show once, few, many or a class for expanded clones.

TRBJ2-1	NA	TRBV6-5	CASSLAGGHVDEQFF
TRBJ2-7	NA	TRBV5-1	CASSLEPSGEQYF
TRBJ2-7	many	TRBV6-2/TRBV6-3	CASSYFPSGTDIYEQYF
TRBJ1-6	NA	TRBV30	CAWAYRDSPLHF
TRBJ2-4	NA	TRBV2	CASYRGIAKNIQYF
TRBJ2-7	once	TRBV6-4	CASSRSGTGDYEQYF
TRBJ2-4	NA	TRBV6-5	CASSLQTSRIQYF
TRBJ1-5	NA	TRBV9	CASSVGIMAGNQPQHF
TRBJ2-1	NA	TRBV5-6	CASSLRDGYNEQFF
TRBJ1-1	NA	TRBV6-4	CASRNPPYTEAFF
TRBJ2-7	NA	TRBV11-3	CASSLGTESEQYF
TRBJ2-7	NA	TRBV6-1	CASSEGNKGLALLEQYF
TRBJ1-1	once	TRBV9	CASSVRGARTEAFF
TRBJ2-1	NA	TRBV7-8	CASSGVAGVNEQFF
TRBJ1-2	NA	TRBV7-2	CASSLVSRAGKYGYTF
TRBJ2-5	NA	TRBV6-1	CASSGWAGQGPLAQYF
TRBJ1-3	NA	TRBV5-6	CASSLKGGGTIYF
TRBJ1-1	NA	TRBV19	CASSGELNTEAFF
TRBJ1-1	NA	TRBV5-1	CASSLDRNTEAFF
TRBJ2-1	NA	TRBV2	CASSLGLALSDEQFF
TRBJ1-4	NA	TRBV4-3	CASSQDILGGAAREKLFF
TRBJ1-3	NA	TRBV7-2	CASSLDRTGGRTIYF
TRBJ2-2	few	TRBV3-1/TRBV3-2	CASSHQRGNTGELFF
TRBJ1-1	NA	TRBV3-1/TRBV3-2	CASSLGTGGTEAFF
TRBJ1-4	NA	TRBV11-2	CASSLGQGTEKLFF
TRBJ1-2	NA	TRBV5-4	CASRLLLGGAYYGYTF
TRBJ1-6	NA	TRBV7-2	CASSLATGFGSPLHF
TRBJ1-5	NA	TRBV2	CASSLQGDQPQHF
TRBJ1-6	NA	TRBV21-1	CASSKGLSDRGFSYNSPLHF
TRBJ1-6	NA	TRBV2	CASSVGVGNSPLHF
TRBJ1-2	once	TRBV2	CASKFGPQRDRYGYTF
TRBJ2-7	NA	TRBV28	CASSKPPRPSGSYEQYF
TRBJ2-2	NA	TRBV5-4	CASSLGLAANTGELFF
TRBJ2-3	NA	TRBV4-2	CASSQVGAGGQDTQYF
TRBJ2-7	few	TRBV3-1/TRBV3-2	CASSLDYYEQYF
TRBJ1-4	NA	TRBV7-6	CASSQTTGVNEKLFF
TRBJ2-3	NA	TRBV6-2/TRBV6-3	CASSWDRYTDTQYF
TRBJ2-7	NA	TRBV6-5	CASSYYRSGVREQYF
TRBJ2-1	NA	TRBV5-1	CASSVDRPYGGNEQFF
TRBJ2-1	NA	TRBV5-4	CASSLGGGTTAYNEQFF
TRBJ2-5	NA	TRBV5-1	CASSSRDQETQYF
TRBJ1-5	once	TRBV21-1	CASSKEGAYSNQPQHF
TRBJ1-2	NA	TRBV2	CASQGYRDYGYTF
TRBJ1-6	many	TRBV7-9	CASSSPRGQGNSPLHF
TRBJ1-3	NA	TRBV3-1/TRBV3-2	CASSPEPQMRNTIYF
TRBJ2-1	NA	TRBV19	CASSPKRGARYNEQFF
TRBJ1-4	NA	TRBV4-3	CASSGQSFNEKLFF
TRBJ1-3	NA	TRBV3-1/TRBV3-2	CASSHPGTAGNTIYF